Below, one TCR beta chain is given with its context. The target of this receptor is not known. It has no much larger one-base neighbor in the sample; base qualities were not kept. The trial excluded patients who had a history of autoimmune disease or who were on systemic immunosuppression. Peripheral blood for TCR sequencing was collected from all dose cohorts at baseline, on cycle 4 day 1, and on cycle 7 day 1. The samples were taken from a phase I, first-in-human, multicenter, open-label dose-escalation trial of ivuxolimab. Adults with locally advanced or metastatic melanoma, renal cell, hepatocellular, or head and neck squamous cell carcinoma were enrolled in the trial. Before TCR sequencing, CD4+ T cells and CD8+ T cells were sorted from peripheral blood as separate populations. Genomic DNA was extracted from sorted cells for sequencing of the TCRbeta CDR3 region. The immunoSEQ Assay was used for sequencing of TCRbeta CDR3 regions. The table comes from immuneACCESS by way of TCRdb, which keeps in-frame sequences with V and J called. Part of the clones is missing from these tables; in studies checked, under half for an unresolved V gene and the rest for unknown reasons. The sample table shows over 10,000 clones, and around 90% are seen once. The ten largest clones represent about 70% of the sample.

The data originate from a study of OX40 agonist ivuxolimab in advanced cancers. At the level of the whole study: Ivuxolimab, which targeted the costimulatory receptor OX40 (CD134), was an agonistic, fully human IgG2 monoclonal antibody. Intravenous ivuxolimab was administered to patients every 2 weeks at six dose levels: 0.01, 0.1, 0.3, 1.5, 3 and 10 mg/kg. Among the roughly 52 dose-escalation patients, about 19 had hepatocellular carcinoma, 15 or so melanoma, 9 renal cell carcinoma and 9 head and neck cancer. The dose-escalation cohort was about 86% male with a mean age of about 58 years, ranging from about 23 to 85. Patients were allowed to have had prior anti-PD-1, anti-PD-L1 or anti-CTLA-4 therapy, and around 37% of the dose-escalation patients had previously received checkpoint inhibitors. Three dose-escalation patients achieved partial responses, one with hepatocellular carcinoma and two with cutaneous melanoma. Peripheral TCRbeta sequencing was intended to test whether TCR sequence diversity was altered and clonal T-cell expansion was caused by ivuxolimab. The paper reports the monotherapy dose-escalation portion (N ≈ 50 patients) of the phase I ivuxolimab trial. Findings and caveats that apply to the study as a whole: Which antigens the clonally expanded peripheral T cells were specific for was not determined. At doses of 0.1 to 3.0 mg/kg, clonal expansion of both CD4+ and CD8+ T cells in blood was seen between baseline and week 6. Low levels of normalized T-cell clonal expansion were also seen in some patients who did not respond. On average, CD8+ T cells showed more expanded clones than CD4+ T cells after ivuxolimab. Partial responders in the 0.1-3.0 mg/kg groups had among the lowest normalized peripheral clonal expansion, especially among CD8+ T cells.

The sequencing here drew on CD4+ or CD8+ T cells sorted from blood, taken in a trial of the OX40 agonist ivuxolimab. The TCR sequence derives from an adult with an advanced solid tumor such as melanoma, head and neck, liver or kidney cancer.

CDR3 sequence: CASSLVDSSYNEQFF. In nucleotides, the sequence is TGTGCCAGCAGCTTAGTAGATAGCTCCTACAATGAGCAGTTCTTC. In this chain, TRBV7-2 is recombined with TRBJ2-1, with the D gene uncertain. Counted from cysteine to phenylalanine, this CDR3 has 15 amino acids. Kept here is only the CDR3 DNA, which spans 45 bases and is read in frame from base 1. V and J are truncated by 1 base and 0 bases respectively, leaving an intervening sequence of 7 bases. For CDR1 and CDR2, the germline V gene lists SGHTA and FQGNSA.